This is a list of T cell receptor beta chains from one sample in a study of CD8 T cells in Susac syndrome. TCRdb re-called the immunoSEQ multiplex PCR reads through MiXCR, storing one row per CDR3 protein. The sample has 250,000 to 300,000 distinct CDR3 sequences; approximately 85% are singletons. Sequencing was carried out using CD8+ T cells from PBMCs. Every receptor here comes from a human donor with multiple sclerosis. The CDR3 runs from the conserved cysteine through the conserved F or W. A D gene is named only where the DNA matches it firmly. Size is stated for part of the rows, as once, few or many counts, or as a class when the clone is expanded.

cdr3_nt cdr3_aa d_call j_call clone_size v_call
TGTGCCTGGAGTTTCAGCCAGGGGGCCTACGAGCAGTACTTC CAWSFSQGAYEQYF TRBD1 TRBJ2-7 few TRBV30
TGTGCCACCAGTGATTTGGGAAGTGAGCAGTTCTTC CATSDLGSEQFF NA TRBJ2-1 NA TRBV24-1
TGTGCCAGTAGGGCGACGGACGGGCAGCCCCAGCATTTT CASRATDGQPQHF NA TRBJ1-5 NA TRBV19
TGTGCCAGCAGCCGCCCACGACTAGCGGTGAACACCGGGGAGCTGTTTTTT CASSRPRLAVNTGELFF TRBD2 TRBJ2-2 NA TRBV7-9
TGCGCCAGCAGCCAAATGGACAGGTCCGCCTACGAGCAGTACTTC CASSQMDRSAYEQYF TRBD1 TRBJ2-7 NA TRBV4-3
TGTGCCTGGAGTGAAACACCCTATAGCAATCAGCCCCAGCATTTT CAWSETPYSNQPQHF NA TRBJ1-5 NA TRBV30
TGCGCCAGCAGCCCGATCCCGGGGATAAACAATGAAAAACTGTTTTTT CASSPIPGINNEKLFF NA TRBJ1-4 NA TRBV4-3
TGTGCCAGTAGTATCGGGACGTTGAACACTGAAGCTTTCTTT CASSIGTLNTEAFF NA TRBJ1-1 NA TRBV19
TGCGCCAGCAGCCAAGAGGAAACAGAAAAAGACACTGAAGCTTTCTTT CASSQEETEKDTEAFF NA TRBJ1-1 NA TRBV4-3
TGTGCCAGCGGCAACCAGTTCAGGCAGGGCTACGAGCAGTACTTC CASGNQFRQGYEQYF NA TRBJ2-7 NA TRBV21-1
TGCGCCAGCAGCCAGGAAGGACGGGTTCCTTTCGCCAACGTCCTGACTTTC CASSQEGRVPFANVLTF NA TRBJ2-6 NA TRBV4-1
TGTGCCAGCAGTTACACGTTTGGGCAGGGCTACAACTATGGCTACACCTTC CASSYTFGQGYNYGYTF NA TRBJ1-2 NA TRBV6-5
TGTGCCAGCAGTTTACTGCCGGGTAGCAATCAGCCCCAGCATTTT CASSLLPGSNQPQHF NA TRBJ1-5 NA TRBV27
TGTGCCAGCAGCCTTAGTATCGCGGGAAGCACAGATACGCAGTATTTT CASSLSIAGSTDTQYF NA TRBJ2-3 NA TRBV14
TGTGCCAGCAGTGAATCTGGGACAGGAGTCCTGATTTATACGCAGTATTTT CASSESGTGVLIYTQYF TRBD1 TRBJ2-3 NA TRBV25-1
TGTGCCAGCAGTCAGTCTAGCGGAAACACAGATACGCAGTATTTT CASSQSSGNTDTQYF TRBD2 TRBJ2-3 NA TRBV28
TGTGCCAGCAGCTTCGGGGGCAACACCGGGGAGCTGTTTTTT CASSFGGNTGELFF NA TRBJ2-2 NA TRBV7-8
TGTGCCAGCTCATCTGAGGGGACATTTCAAGAGACCCAGTACTTC CASSSEGTFQETQYF NA TRBJ2-5 NA TRBV27
TGTGCCACCAGCGGACAGGCCGATCAGCCCCAGCATTTT CATSGQADQPQHF TRBD1 TRBJ1-5 NA TRBV15
TGTGCCTGGAGTGTAAACAGCGCCTACGAGCAGTACTTC CAWSVNSAYEQYF NA TRBJ2-7 NA TRBV30
TGTGCCACCAGTGATCTCGGGACTAACTACAATGAGCAGTTCTTC CATSDLGTNYNEQFF TRBD2 TRBJ2-1 NA TRBV24-1
TGTGCCAGCTCACCATTCAAGGACAGTTCTCTTGGCTACACCTTC CASSPFKDSSLGYTF NA TRBJ1-2 NA TRBV18
TGCAGTGCTAGAAGGCTAGCGGAGACACTAGAGACCCAGTACTTC CSARRLAETLETQYF TRBD2 TRBJ2-5 NA TRBV20-1
TGTGCCACCAGTGACGAACGGACAGGGAACAATCAGCCCCAGCATTTT CATSDERTGNNQPQHF TRBD1 TRBJ1-5 NA TRBV24-1
TGTGCCAGCAGTTTAGCATACGCTTCTGGACAGGGATCAAATGAGCAGTTCTTC CASSLAYASGQGSNEQFF TRBD1 TRBJ2-1 NA TRBV12-3/TRBV12-4
TGTGCCAGCTCACCACGAGACCGGACAGATTCCTACGAGCAGTACTTC CASSPRDRTDSYEQYF NA TRBJ2-7 once TRBV18
TGTGCCAGCAGTACTGGCGGGGGAGGATACGAGCAGTACTTC CASSTGGGGYEQYF TRBD2 TRBJ2-7 NA TRBV27
TGTGCCAGCAGCGACCCCCCCCAACTAGCGGGACCCGACAATGAGCAGTTCTTC CASSDPPQLAGPDNEQFF TRBD2 TRBJ2-1 NA TRBV9
TGTGCCAGCAGCCAAGATCAGGGACTAGCGGGAGCGTCGGGGGATGAGCAGTTCTTC CASSQDQGLAGASGDEQFF TRBD2 TRBJ2-1 NA TRBV3-1
TGTGCCAGCCTCTGGGGGCCCAGCACAGATACGCAGTATTTT CASLWGPSTDTQYF NA TRBJ2-3 NA TRBV6-1
TGTGCCAGCAGTGAAGGGACAGCTTTCTCCTACGAGCAGTACTTC CASSEGTAFSYEQYF NA TRBJ2-7 few TRBV2
TGTGCCAGCAGCCCTTGGGAAATACTAGCCAAAAACATTCAGTACTTC CASSPWEILAKNIQYF NA TRBJ2-4 NA TRBV11-2
TGTGCCAAGTCAGGGGGCAGCTCCTACAATGAGCAGTTCTTC CAKSGGSSYNEQFF TRBD1 TRBJ2-1 NA TRBV2
TGTGCCAGCAGTCCGGACCAGGTAACCGACGAGCAGTACTTC CASSPDQVTDEQYF NA TRBJ2-7 NA TRBV12-3/TRBV12-4
TGCGCCAGCAGCCAAGATATAGCGGGGTACAATGAGCAGTTCTTC CASSQDIAGYNEQFF TRBD2 TRBJ2-1 NA TRBV4-3
TGCGCCAGCAGCTCGGGACAGAATGAAAAACTGTTTTTT CASSSGQNEKLFF TRBD1 TRBJ1-4 NA TRBV5-1
TGCAGCGTTAAAGACCTTACTGAAGCTTTCTTT CSVKDLTEAFF NA TRBJ1-1 NA TRBV29-1
TGCGCCAGCAGCCAACACGGGGCTAGCTACAATGAGCAGTTCTTC CASSQHGASYNEQFF NA TRBJ2-1 NA TRBV4-3
TGCAGTGCTCGGGACAGGGAAGGAGGTCAGCCCCAGCATTTT CSARDREGGQPQHF TRBD1 TRBJ1-5 NA TRBV20-1
TGCGCCAGCAGCTTGGCCGGAGATAGGTTATACAATGAGCAGTTCTTC CASSLAGDRLYNEQFF NA TRBJ2-1 NA TRBV5-1
TGTGCCAGCAGCTTAGAGGTCCGGGCAGAATCTCAAGAGACCCAGTACTTC CASSLEVRAESQETQYF NA TRBJ2-5 NA TRBV7-9
TGTGCCAGCAGCTCTCCCGAGACTAGCGTTAACAATGAGCAGTTCTTC CASSSPETSVNNEQFF TRBD2 TRBJ2-1 few TRBV5-4
TGTGCCAGCAGCGTCGAACCGTCCCCAGCAACTAATGAAAAACTGTTTTTT CASSVEPSPATNEKLFF NA TRBJ1-4 once TRBV7-9
TGTGCCAGCACCCTGGGTCTTTCGAACACTGAAGCTTTCTTT CASTLGLSNTEAFF NA TRBJ1-1 NA TRBV7-9
TGTGCCAGCAGTGAGGGGATCGGAGAGACCCAGTACTTC CASSEGIGETQYF NA TRBJ2-5 NA TRBV25-1
TGTGCCAGCAGTGCCCGGGACAGGGTGAGGATAGGAACCGGGGAGCTGTTTTTT CASSARDRVRIGTGELFF TRBD1 TRBJ2-2 NA TRBV12-3/TRBV12-4
TGTGCCAGCAGTTCCCGGGCAGGATGGGGCAAAGGCAATCAGCCCCAGCATTTT CASSSRAGWGKGNQPQHF NA TRBJ1-5 NA TRBV6-5
TGTGCCAGCAGCTTGTGGGGAAGCGGGAGCCCCTACGAGCAGTACTTC CASSLWGSGSPYEQYF TRBD2 TRBJ2-7 NA TRBV5-4
TGTGCCAGTAGTATAGCCGACAGGAACGAGCAGTACTTC CASSIADRNEQYF NA TRBJ2-7 NA TRBV19
TGTGCCAGTACGACAGACATTTATGGCTACACCTTC CASTTDIYGYTF NA TRBJ1-2 NA TRBV19